Ten or more counts support the clone carrying this TCR beta chain. The sample comes from a study of T cells in Graves' hyperthyroidism and ophthalmopathy. Amplification of TCR beta CDR3 regions was performed using RNA transcripts as template. The HTBI primer set drove a first-round RT-PCR of the TCR CDR3. One entry per CDR3 protein results from TCRdb running MiXCR on the multiplex PCR reads. The sample yields approximately 870,000 distinct CDR3 sequences, 38% seen once. The source material was blood. This receptor was identified in a man aged 18 to 29 with Graves' hyperthyroidism.

In DNA form, the CDR3 reads TGTGCCAGCAGCGTCGGGACAGGGCGCCAGCCCCAGCATTTT. Amino acids: CASSVGTGRQPQHF. J is TRBJ1-5 and V is TRBV9, with TRBD1 matching over 9 bases. Germline trimming cut 2 bases from V and 7 bases from J; bases unmatched to any gene: 4. Per germline, CDR1 SGDLS and CDR2 YYNGEE. CDR3 size: 14 residues.